The 10 T cell receptor beta chains in this list originate from one sample, sequenced in a study of blood T cells in healthy people across ages. Through a sample-barcoded 5' primer and a J-beta primer mix, a second PCR was run for roughly 7 to 12 cycles. TCRdb reprocessed the 5' RACE reads with MiXCR, giving one entry per CDR3 protein. In the table there are approximately 810,000 distinct CDR3 sequences, more than 25% of which are singletons. The sample was blood. The receptors come from a woman of 80 years or more in good health.

This clonotype was counted at least ten times. The chain links TRBV6-2 or TRBV6-3 to TRBJ2-3; D uncertain. The CDR3 runs 15 residues. V shed 3 bases and J shed 3 bases, with 13 bases lying between them. Germline lookup yields CDR1 MNHEY and CDR2 SVGEGT. CDR3 sequence: CASSYPTGVTDTQYF. DNA of the CDR3: TGTGCCAGCAGTTATCCGACCGGCGTAACAGATACGCAGTATTTT.

This clonotype was counted ten times or more. The chain combines TRBV18 with TRBJ1-2; the D gene is possibly TRBD1 (5 bases). V gave up 1 base and J gave up 8 bases, with 14 bases separating them. The CDR3 is made up of 14 amino acids. From germline, CDR1 is KGHSH and CDR2 LQKENI. CDR3 residues: CASSPRDRGIGYTF. Written as DNA, the CDR3 is TGTGCCAGCTCACCACGGGATCGGGGCATCGGCTACACCTTC.

The chain joins TRBV7-9 to TRBJ1-1; no clear D gene. V shed 4 bases and J shed 2 bases, with 14 bases lying between them. Germline V gene sequence: CDR1 SEHNR, CDR2 FQNEAQ (reference sequence). The CDR3 spans 15 residues. CDR3 DNA: TGTGCCAGCAGCTCCCTGTTAGGAGATAACACTGAAGCTTTCTTT. Protein sequence: CASSSLLGDNTEAFF.

The chain couples TRBV2 to TRBJ2-6; D remains ambiguous. Germline CDR1 is SNHLY and CDR2 is FYNNEI. CDR3 length: 16 residues. V gave up 7 bases and J gave up 0 bases, with 13 bases separating them. In DNA, the CDR3 is TGTGCCAGCACCAGAGGTTGGGGCTCTGGGGCCAACGTCCTGACTTTC. This codes for CASTRGWGSGANVLTF.

This clonotype was counted many times. The V gene is TRBV6-1, the J gene TRBJ2-7, with D unresolved. The CDR3 is made up of 14 amino acids. Germline V CDR1 and CDR2: MNHNS, SASEGT. Trimming cost V 3 bases and J 2 bases, with 11 bases left between them. CDR3 amino acids: CASSDHSLTYEQYF. CDR3 DNA: TGTGCCAGCAGTGATCACAGTCTAACCTACGAGCAGTACTTC.

The rearrangement uses TRBV2 and TRBJ2-7; D is unresolved. The CDR3 has 13 amino acids. Germline CDR1 and CDR2: SNHLY and FYNNEI. Trimming took off 6 bases at V and 1 base at J, with 10 bases between the two ends. CDR3 protein: CASRKDGSYEQYF. The CDR3 DNA is TGTGCCAGCAGGAAAGACGGATCCTACGAGCAGTACTTC.

As to this clonotype: An end of the junction differs from the germline gene, which may be a read error. The V call is TRBV7-8, the J call TRBJ2-7, with TRBD2 identical over 8 bases. CDR1 SGHVS and CDR2 FQNEAQ come from the germline V gene. This CDR3 spans 15 amino acids. As DNA, the CDR3 is TGTGCCAGCGGCTTACAAGCGGGAGAATTCTACGAGCAGTACTTC. Amino acid sequence: CASGLQAGEFYEQYF.

The chain carries TRBV6-5 and TRBJ2-1; D remains unclear. V was shortened by 8 bases and J by 6 bases, with 11 bases between the two germline ends. This CDR3 comprises 12 residues. Germline V lookup: CDR1 MNHEY, CDR2 SVGAGI. The CDR3 nucleotides are TGTGCCAGCGCTCCTAGAACCAATGAGCAGTTCTTC. It specifies CASAPRTNEQFF.

V gene TRBV20-1 combines with J gene TRBJ2-3; possible D gene TRBD1, 6 bases. The V gene's germline CDR1 is DFQATT and CDR2 SNEGSKA (reference sequence). With 0 bases removed from V and 4 bases from J, the gap between germline ends came to 11 bases. This CDR3 is 14 amino acids long. CDR3 loop: CSARDRGLADTQYF. In nucleotides, the CDR3 is TGCAGTGCTAGAGACAGGGGATTGGCAGATACGCAGTATTTT.

This clonotype was detected many times. This chain joins TRBV7-9 and TRBJ2-1, with D unresolved. Germline CDR1 SEHNR, CDR2 FQNEAQ (reference sequence). The CDR3 loop spans 14 amino acids. Trimming stripped 0 bases from V and 8 bases from J, with 11 bases between. The CDR3 DNA is TGTGCCAGCAGCTTAGCGCCTGTGGTGTATGAGCAGTTCTTC. Translated: CASSLAPVVYEQFF.